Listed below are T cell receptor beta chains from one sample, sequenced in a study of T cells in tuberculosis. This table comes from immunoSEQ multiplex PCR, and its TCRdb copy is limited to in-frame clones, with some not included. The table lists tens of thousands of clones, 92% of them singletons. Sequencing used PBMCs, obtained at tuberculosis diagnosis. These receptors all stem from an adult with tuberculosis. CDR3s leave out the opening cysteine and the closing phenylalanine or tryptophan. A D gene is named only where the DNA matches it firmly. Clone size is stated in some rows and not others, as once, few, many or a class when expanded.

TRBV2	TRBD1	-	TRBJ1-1	ASSLQGANTEAF
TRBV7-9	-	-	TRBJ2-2	ASSSEVPTGELF
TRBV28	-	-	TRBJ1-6	ASEGWYNSPLH
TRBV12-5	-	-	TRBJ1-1	ASGLVRDTEAF
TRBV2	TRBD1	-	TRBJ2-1	AGRQGSSQYNEQF
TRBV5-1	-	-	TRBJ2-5	ASSLDRRRETQY
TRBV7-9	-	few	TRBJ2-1	ASSLAQMKPSYNEQF
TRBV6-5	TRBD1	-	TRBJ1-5	ASSYTGENNQPQH
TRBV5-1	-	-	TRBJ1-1	ASSLEGRALGNTEAF
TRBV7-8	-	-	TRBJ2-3	ASSLVGVGDTQY
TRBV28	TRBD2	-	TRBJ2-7	ASSLSAGANEQY
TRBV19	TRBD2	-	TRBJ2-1	ASSIGTSVYNEQF
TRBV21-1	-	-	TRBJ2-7	ASSRLAGGAYEQY
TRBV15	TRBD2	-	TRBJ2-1	ATKGTSGRSEQF
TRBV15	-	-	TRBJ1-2	ATSRGGYNAGYT
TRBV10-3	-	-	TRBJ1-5	AIGDWNQPQH
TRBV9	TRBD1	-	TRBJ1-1	ASSAGDRVNTEAF
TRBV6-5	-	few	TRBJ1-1	ASSYGAYGNTEAF
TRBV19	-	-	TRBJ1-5	ASSIGGEVGQPQH
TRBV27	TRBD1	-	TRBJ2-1	ASSFGTGAFSDEQF
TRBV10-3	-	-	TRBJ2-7	AISGGHSYEQY
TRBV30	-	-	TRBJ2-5	AWSVFNQETQY
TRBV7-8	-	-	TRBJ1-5	ASSLPNQPQH
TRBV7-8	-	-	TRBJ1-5	ASSLGTHNQPQH
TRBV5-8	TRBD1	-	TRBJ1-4	ASSSSKSTGAYEKLF
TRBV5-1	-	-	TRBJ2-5	ASSSRMETQY
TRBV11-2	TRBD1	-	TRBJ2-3	ASSLAGDPDRGRY
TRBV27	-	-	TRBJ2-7	ASSLAGGTYEQY
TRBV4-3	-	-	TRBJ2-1	ASSQEGTSSYNEQF
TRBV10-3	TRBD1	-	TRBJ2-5	AISITGTGETQY
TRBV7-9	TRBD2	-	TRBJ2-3	ASSPSGSATDTQY
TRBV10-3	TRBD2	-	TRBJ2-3	AISGGSGGASTDTQY
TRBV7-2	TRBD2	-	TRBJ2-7	ASSPVTSASNEQY
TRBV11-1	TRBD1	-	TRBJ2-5	ASRWGQGKETQY
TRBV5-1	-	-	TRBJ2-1	ASSFDYGGEQF
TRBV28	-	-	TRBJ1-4	ASTYGVHEKLF
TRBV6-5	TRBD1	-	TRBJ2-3	AARRGTGRGDTQY
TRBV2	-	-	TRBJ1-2	ASSETPNYGYT
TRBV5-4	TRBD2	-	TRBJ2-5	ASSLALAEGETQY
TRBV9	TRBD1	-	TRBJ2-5	ASSVVGTAIETQY
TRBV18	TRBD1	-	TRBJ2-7	ASSGTDTYEQY
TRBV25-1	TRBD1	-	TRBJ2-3	ASSDPSTGSTDTQY
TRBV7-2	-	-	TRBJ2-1	ASSQGWDGSYNEQF
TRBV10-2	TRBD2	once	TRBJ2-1	ASSEAGGGLSYNEQF
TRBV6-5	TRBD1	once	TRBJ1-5	ASGGQGYSNQPQH
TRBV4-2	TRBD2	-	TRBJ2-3	ASSQGDGRARDTQY
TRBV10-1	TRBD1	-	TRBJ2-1	ASSRQGATREQF
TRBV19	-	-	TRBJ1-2	ASNLGDFYYGYT
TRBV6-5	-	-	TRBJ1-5	ASSPAQGHQPQH
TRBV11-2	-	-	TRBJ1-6	ASSPAGFGSPLH
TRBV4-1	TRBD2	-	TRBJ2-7	ASSQRAGGGIYEQY
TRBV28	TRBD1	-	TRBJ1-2	ASSLSQGGDGYT
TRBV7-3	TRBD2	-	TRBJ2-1	ASSLKDGRANEQF
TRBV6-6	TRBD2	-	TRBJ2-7	ASCSGKGEQY
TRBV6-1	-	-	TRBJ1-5	ASKQPNQPQH